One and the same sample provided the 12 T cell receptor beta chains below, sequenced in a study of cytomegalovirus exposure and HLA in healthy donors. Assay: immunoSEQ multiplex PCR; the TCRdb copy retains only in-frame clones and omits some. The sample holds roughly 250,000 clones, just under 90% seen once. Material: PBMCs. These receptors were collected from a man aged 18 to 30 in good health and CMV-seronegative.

This CDR3 reads CASSQEARGRNSPLHF. In nucleotides, the CDR3 is TGCGCCAGCAGCCAAGAAGCCAGGGGGCGGAATTCACCCCTCCACTTT. The rearrangement joins TRBV4-3 to TRBJ1-6; 8 bases are a match to TRBD1. The J segment lost 7 bases and the V segment lost 0 bases, leaving 5 bases of the junction unmatched. The CDR3 totals 16 residues. The germline gives CDR1 LGHNA, CDR2 YSLEER.

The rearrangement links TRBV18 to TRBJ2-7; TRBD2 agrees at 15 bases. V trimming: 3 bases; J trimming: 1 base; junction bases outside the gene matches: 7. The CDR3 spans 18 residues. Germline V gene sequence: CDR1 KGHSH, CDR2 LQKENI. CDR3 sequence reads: CASSPRGLAGGSSYEQYF. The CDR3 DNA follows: TGTGCCAGCTCACCTAGGGGACTAGCGGGAGGCTCTTCCTACGAGCAGTACTTC.

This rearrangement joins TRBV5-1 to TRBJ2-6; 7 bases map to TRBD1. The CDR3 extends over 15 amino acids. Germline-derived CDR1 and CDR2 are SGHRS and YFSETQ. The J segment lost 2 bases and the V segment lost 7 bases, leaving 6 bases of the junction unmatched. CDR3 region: CASALGTAGANVLTF. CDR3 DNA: TGCGCCAGCGCACTCGGGACAGCTGGGGCCAACGTCCTGACTTTC.

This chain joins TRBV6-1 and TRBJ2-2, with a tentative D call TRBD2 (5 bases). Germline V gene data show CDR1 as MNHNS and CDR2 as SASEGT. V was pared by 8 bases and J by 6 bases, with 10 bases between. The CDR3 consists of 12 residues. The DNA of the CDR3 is TGTGCCAGCGCGGGTGTCGCCGGGGAGCTGTTTTTT. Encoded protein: CASAGVAGELFF.

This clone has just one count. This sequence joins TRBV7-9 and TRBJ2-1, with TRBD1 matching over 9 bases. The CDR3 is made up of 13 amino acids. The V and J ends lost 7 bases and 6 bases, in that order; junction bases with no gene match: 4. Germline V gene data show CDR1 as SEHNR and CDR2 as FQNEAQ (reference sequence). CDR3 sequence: CASTRDRVNEQFF. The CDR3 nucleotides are TGTGCCAGCACCCGGGACAGGGTCAATGAGCAGTTCTTC. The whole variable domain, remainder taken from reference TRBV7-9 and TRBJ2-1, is DTGVSQNPRHKITKRGQNVTFRCDPISEHNRLYWYRQTLGQGPEFLTYFQNEAQLEKSRLLSDRFSAERPKGSFSTLEIQRTEQGDSAMYLCASTRDRVNEQFFGPGTRLTVL.

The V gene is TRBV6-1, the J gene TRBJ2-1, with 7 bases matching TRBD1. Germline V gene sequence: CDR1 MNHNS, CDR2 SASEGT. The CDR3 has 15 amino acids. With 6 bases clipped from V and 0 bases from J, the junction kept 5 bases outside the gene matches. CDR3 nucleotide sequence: TGTGCCAGCAGAACGACAGGGAGCTCCTACAATGAGCAGTTCTTC. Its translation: CASRTTGSSYNEQFF.

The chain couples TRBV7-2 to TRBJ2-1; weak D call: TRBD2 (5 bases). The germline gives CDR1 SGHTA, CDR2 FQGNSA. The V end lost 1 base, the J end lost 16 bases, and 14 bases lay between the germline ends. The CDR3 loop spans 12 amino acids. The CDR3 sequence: CASSLEGSRGFF. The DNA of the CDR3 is TGTGCCAGCAGCTTAGAGGGCTCCCGGGGTTTCTTC.

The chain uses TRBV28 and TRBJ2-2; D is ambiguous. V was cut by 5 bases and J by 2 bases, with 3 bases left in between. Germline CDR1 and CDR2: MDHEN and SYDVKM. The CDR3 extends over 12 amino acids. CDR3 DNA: TGTGCCAGCAGTCCTAACACCGGGGAGCTGTTTTTT. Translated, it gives CASSPNTGELFF.

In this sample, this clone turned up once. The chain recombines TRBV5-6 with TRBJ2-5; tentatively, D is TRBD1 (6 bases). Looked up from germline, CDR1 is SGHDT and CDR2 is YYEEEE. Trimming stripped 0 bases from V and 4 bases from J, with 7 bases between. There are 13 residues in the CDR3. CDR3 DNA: TGTGCCAGCAGCTTGGACAGGGCAGAGACCCAGTACTTC. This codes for CASSLDRAETQYF. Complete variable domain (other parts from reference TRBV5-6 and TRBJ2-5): DAGVTQSPTHLIKTRGQQVTLRCSPKSGHDTVSWYQQALGQGPQFIFQYYEEEERQRGNFPDRFSGHQFPNYSSELNVNALLLGDSALYLCASSLDRAETQYFGPGTRLLVL.

In DNA, the CDR3 is TGCAGCGGTTGGACTAGCGGGAGAGGTGAGCAGTTCTTC. The encoded protein is CSGWTSGRGEQFF. The V and J genes are TRBV29-1 and TRBJ2-1; 13 nucleotides agree with TRBD2. J was trimmed by 9 bases and V by 7 bases; bases with no gene match: 6. This CDR3 has 13 residues. Looked up from germline, CDR1 is SQVTM and CDR2 is ANQGSEA.

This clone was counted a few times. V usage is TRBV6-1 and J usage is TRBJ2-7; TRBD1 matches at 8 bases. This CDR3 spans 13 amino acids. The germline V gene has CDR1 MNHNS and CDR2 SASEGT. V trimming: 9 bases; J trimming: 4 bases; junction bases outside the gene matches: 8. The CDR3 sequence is CASVAGGLYEQYF. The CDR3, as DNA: TGTGCCAGTGTGGCAGGGGGCTTATACGAGCAGTACTTC.

CDR3 sequence: CASSPQTGQLDQPQHF. CDR3 coding DNA: TGTGCCAGTAGTCCTCAGACAGGTCAACTGGATCAGCCCCAGCATTTT. The genes are TRBV19 and TRBJ1-5, with TRBD1 as a possible D gene (6 bases). Trimming took off 5 bases at V and 5 bases at J, with 19 bases between the two ends. CDR1 LNHDA and CDR2 SQIVND come from the germline V gene (reference sequence). The CDR3 length is 16 residues.